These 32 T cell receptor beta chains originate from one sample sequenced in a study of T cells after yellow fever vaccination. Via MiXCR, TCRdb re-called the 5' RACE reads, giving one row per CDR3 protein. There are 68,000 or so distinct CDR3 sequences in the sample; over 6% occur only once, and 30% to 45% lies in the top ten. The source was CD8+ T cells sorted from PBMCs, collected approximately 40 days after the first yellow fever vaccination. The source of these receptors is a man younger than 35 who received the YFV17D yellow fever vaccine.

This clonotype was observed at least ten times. Here the CDR3 reads CASSYSETGRDTEAFF. The DNA of the CDR3 is TGTGCCAGCAGTTACTCCGAGACAGGGAGGGACACTGAAGCTTTCTTT. The genes are TRBV6-5 and TRBJ1-1; 7 positions agree with TRBD1. The CDR3 loop spans 16 amino acids. V lost 0 bases and J lost 3; bases outside the gene matches: 7. The germline V gene encodes CDR1 MNHEY and CDR2 SVGAGI.

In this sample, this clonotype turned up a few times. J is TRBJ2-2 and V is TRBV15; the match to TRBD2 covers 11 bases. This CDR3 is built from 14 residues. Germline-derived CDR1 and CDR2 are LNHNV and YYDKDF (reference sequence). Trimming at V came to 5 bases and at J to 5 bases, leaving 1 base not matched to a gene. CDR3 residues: CATSLAGGTGELFF. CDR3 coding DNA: TGTGCCACCAGCTTAGCGGGAGGGACCGGGGAGCTGTTTTTT.

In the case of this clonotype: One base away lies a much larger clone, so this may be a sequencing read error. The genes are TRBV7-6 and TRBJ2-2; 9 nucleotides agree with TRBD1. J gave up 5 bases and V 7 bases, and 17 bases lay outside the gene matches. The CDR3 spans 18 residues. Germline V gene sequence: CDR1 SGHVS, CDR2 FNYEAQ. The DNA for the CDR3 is TGTGCCAGCATCTTGGAGGAAAATTTGGACAGGGGAACCGGGGAGCTGTTTTTT. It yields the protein CASILEENLDRGTGELFF.

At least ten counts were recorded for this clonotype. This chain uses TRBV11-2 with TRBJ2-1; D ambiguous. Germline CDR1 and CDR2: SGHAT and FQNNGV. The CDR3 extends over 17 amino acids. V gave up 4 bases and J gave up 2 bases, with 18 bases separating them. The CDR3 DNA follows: TGTGCCAGCAGCTCGGACCCTCCCGCGAGAGCCTACAATGAGCAGTTCTTC. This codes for CASSSDPPARAYNEQFF.

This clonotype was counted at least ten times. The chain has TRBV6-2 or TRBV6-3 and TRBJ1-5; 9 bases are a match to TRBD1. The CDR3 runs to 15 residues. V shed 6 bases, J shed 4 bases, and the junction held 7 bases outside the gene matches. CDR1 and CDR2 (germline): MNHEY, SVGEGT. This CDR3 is CASRRQGEGNQPQHF. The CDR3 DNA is TGTGCCAGCAGGCGACAGGGGGAAGGGAATCAGCCCCAGCATTTT.

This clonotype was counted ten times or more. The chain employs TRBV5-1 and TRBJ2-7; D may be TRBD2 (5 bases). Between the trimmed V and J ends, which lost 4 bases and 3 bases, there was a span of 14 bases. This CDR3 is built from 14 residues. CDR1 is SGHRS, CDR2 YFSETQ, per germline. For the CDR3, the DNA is TGCGCCAGCAGCGTATCCCCCGGGGACTACGAGCAGTACTTC. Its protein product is CASSVSPGDYEQYF.

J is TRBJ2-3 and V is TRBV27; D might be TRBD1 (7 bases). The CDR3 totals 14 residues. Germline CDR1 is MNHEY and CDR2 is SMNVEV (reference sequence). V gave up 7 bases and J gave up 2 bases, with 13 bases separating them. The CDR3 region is CASNRQGLTDTQYF. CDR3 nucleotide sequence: TGTGCCAGCAACCGACAGGGACTCACAGATACGCAGTATTTT.

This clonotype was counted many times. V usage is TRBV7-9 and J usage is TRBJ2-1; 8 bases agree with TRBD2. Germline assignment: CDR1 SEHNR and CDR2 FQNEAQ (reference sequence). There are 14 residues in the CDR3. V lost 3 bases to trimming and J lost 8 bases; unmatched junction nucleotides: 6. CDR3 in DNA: TGTGCCAGCAGCTTGGCCGGGGGGGCAGATGAGCAGTTCTTC. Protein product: CASSLAGGADEQFF.

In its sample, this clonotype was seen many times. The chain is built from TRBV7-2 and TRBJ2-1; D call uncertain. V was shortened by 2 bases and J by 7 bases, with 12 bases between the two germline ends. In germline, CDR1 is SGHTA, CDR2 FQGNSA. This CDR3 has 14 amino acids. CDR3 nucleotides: TGTGCCAGCAGCTTAAGCGACCTCCGGAATGAGCAGTTCTTC. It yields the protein CASSLSDLRNEQFF.

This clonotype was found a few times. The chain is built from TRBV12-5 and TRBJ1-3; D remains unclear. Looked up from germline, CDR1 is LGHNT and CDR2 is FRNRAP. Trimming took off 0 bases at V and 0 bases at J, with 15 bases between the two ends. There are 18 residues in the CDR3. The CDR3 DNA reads TGTGCTAGTGGTTTGGTACTTCCGGTGGACTACTCTGGAAACACCATATATTTT. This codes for CASGLVLPVDYSGNTIYF.

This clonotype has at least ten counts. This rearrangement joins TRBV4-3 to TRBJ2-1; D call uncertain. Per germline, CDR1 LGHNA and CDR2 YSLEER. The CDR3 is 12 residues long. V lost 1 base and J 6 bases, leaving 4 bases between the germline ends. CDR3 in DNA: TGCGCCAGCAGCCAAGGCAGCAATGAGCAGTTCTTC. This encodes CASSQGSNEQFF.

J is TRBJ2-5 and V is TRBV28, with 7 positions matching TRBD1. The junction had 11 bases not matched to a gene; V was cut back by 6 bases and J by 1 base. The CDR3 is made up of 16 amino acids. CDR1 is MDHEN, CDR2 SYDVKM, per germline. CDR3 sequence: CASSPVQGLIQETQYF. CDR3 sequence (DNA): TGTGCCAGCAGCCCGGTACAGGGGCTAATCCAAGAGACCCAGTACTTC.

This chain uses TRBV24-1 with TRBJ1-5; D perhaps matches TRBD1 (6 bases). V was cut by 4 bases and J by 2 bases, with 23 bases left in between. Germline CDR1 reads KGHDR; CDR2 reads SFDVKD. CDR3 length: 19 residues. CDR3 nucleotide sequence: TGTGCCACCAGTGACACCCCCGGGAGAACAGGGAGCGGCAATCAGCCCCAGCATTTT. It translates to CATSDTPGRTGSGNQPQHF.

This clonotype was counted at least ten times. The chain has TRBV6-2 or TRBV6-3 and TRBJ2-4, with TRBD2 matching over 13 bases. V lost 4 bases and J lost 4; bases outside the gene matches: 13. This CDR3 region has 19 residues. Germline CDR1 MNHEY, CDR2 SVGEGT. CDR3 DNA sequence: TGTGCCAGCAGTTCCCTACTAGCGGGGGGGATCGAGGATAAAAACATTCAGTACTTC. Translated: CASSSLLAGGIEDKNIQYF.

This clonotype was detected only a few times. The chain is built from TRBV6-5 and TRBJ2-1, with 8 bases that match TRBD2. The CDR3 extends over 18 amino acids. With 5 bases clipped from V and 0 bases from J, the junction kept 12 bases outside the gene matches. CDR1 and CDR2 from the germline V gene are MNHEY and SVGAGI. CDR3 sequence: CASSLLAGQPSSYNEQFF. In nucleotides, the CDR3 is TGTGCCAGCAGTCTCCTAGCGGGCCAACCGAGCTCCTACAATGAGCAGTTCTTC.

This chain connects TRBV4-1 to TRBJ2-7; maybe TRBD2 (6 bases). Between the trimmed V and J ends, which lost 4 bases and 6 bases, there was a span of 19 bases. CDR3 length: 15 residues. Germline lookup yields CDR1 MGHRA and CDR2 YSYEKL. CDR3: CASSPHGSHPFEQYF. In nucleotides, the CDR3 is TGCGCCAGCAGCCCCCACGGGAGCCACCCGTTCGAGCAGTACTTC.

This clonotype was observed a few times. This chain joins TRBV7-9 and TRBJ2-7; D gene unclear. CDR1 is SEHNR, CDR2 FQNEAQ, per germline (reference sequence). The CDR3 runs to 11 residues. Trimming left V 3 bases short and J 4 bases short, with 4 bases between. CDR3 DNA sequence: TGTGCCAGCAGCTTTCTTTACGAGCAGTACTTC. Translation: CASSFLYEQYF.

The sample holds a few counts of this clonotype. Here the CDR3 reads CASKGQGRETQYF. For the CDR3, the DNA is TGTGCCAGCAAAGGACAGGGAAGAGAGACCCAGTACTTC. The chain combines TRBV6-1 with TRBJ2-5, with TRBD1 identical over 8 bases. CDR3 size: 13 residues. With V trimmed by 7 bases and J by 4 bases, 5 bases remained unmatched. CDR1 is MNHNS, CDR2 SASEGT, per germline.

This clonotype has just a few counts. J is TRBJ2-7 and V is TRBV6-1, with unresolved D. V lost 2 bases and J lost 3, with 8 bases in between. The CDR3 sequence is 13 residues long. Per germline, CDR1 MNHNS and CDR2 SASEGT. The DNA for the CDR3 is TGTGCCAGCAGTGAACCGAGAAACTACGAGCAGTACGTC. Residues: CASSEPRNYEQYV.

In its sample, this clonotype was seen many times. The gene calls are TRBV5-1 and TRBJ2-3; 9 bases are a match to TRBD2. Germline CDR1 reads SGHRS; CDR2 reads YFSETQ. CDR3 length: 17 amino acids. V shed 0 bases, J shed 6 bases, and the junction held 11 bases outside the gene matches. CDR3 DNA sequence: TGCGCCAGCAGCTTGGCCAGCGGGGGGATCTCTACGGATACGCAGTATTTT. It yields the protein CASSLASGGISTDTQYF.

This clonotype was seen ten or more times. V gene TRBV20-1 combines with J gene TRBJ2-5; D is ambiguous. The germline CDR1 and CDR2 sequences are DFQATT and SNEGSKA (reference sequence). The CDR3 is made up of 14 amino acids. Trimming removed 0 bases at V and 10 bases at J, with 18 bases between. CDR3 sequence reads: CSARDRGDNRVQYF. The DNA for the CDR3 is TGCAGTGCTAGAGATAGAGGCGATAATCGGGTCCAGTACTTC.

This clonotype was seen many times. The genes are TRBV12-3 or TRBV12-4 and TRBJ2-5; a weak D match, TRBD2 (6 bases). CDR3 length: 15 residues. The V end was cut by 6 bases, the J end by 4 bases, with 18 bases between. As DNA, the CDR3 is TGTGCCAGCAGCCTCTTCGGAGGGGTCCGAGAGACCCAGTACTTC. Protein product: CASSLFGGVRETQYF.

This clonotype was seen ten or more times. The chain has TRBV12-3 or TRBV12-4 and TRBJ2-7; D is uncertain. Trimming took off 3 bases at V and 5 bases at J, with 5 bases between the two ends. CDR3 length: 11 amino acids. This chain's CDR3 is CASSFGNEQYF. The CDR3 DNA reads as TGTGCCAGCAGTTTTGGAAACGAGCAGTACTTC.

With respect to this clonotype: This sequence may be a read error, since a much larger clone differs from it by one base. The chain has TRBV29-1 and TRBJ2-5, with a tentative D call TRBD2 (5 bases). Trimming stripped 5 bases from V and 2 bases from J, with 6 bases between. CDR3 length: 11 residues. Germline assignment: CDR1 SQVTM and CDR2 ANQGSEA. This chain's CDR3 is CSVREQETQYF. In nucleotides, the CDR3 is TGCAGCGTTCGGGAACAAGAGACCCAGTACTTC.

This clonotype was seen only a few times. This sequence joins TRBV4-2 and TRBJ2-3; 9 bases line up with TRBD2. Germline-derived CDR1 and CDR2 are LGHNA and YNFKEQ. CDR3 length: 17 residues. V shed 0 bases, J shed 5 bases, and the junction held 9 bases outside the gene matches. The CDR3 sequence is CASSQEDSGGGLDTQYF. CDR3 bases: TGTGCCAGCAGCCAAGAGGATAGCGGGGGCGGGTTAGATACGCAGTATTTT.

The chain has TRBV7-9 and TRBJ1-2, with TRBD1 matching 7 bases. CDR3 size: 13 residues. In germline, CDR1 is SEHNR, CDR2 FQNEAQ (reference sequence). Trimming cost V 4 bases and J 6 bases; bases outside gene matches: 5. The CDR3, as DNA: TGTGCCAGCAGCTCGGACAGGCGGGATGGCTACACCTTC. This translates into CASSSDRRDGYTF.

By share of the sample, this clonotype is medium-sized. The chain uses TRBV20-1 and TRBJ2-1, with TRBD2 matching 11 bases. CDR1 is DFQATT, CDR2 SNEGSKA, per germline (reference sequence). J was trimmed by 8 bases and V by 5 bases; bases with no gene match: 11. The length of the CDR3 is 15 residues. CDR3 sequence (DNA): TGCAGTGCTCTCCTAGCGGGGGGACTAAGTCATGAGCAGTTCTTC. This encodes CSALLAGGLSHEQFF.

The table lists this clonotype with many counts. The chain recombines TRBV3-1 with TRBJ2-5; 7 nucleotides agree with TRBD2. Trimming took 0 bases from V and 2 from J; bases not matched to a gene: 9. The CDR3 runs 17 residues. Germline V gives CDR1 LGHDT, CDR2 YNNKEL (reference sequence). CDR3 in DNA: TGTGCCAGCAGCCAAGAGGGGAGCGGGGTTGCTCAAGAGACCCAGTACTTC. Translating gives CASSQEGSGVAQETQYF.

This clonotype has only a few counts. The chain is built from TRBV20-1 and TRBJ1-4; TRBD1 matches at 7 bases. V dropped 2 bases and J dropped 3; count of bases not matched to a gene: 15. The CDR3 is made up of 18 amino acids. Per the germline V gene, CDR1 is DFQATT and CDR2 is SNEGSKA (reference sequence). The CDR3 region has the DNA TGCAGTGCTAGAAAAGACAGGGTCGGTTCGAGGGCTAATGAAAAACTGTTTTTT. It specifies CSARKDRVGSRANEKLFF.

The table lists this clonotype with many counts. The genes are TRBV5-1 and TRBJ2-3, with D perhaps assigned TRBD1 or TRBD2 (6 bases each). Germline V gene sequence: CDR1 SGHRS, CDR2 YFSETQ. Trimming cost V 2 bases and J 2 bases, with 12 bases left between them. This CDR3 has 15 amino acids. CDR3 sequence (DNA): TGCGCCAGCAGCTTCCCCGGGGGCCTCACAGATACGCAGTATTTT. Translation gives CASSFPGGLTDTQYF.

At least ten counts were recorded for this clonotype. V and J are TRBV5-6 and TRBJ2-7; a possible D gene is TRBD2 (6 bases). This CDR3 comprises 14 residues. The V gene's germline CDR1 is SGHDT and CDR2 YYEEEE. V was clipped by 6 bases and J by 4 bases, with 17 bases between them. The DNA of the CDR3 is TGTGCCAGCACCCCGGGCGGGGCCTTATACGAGCAGTACGTC. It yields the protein CASTPGGALYEQYV.

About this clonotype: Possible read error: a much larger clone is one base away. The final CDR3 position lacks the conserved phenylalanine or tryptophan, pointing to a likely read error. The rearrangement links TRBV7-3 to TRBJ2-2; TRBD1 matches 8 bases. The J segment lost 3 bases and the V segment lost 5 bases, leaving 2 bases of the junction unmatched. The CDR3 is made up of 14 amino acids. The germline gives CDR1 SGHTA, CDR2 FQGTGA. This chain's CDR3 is CASSPTGDTGELFI. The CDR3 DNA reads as TGTGCCAGCAGCCCGACAGGGGACACCGGGGAGCTGTTTATT.